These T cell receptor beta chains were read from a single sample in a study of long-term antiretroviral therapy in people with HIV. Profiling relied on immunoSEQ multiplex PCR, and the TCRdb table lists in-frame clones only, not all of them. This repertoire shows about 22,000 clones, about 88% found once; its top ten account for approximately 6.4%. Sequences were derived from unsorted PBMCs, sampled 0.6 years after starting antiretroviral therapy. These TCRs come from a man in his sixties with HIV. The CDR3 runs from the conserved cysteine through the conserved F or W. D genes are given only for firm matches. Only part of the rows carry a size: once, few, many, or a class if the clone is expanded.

CDR3aa: CASSRDRGDVEAFF; CDR3nt: TGTGCCAGCAGCCGGGACAGGGGAGACGTTGAAGCTTTCTTT; d_gene: TRBD1; abundance: .; v_gene: TRBV7-2; j_gene: TRBJ1-1
CDR3aa: CASSFSLAGGHGYTF; CDR3nt: TGTGCCAGCAGCTTCAGTCTCGCGGGGGGCCATGGCTACACCTTC; d_gene: .; abundance: .; v_gene: TRBV7-9; j_gene: TRBJ1-2
CDR3aa: CASSIGGANSGANVLTF; CDR3nt: TGTGCCAGTAGTATAGGGGGGGCGAACTCTGGGGCCAACGTCCTGACTTTC; d_gene: .; abundance: .; v_gene: TRBV19; j_gene: TRBJ2-6
CDR3aa: CASTPSGLAFEQYF; CDR3nt: TGTGCCAGCACCCCCTCGGGACTAGCCTTCGAGCAGTACTTC; d_gene: TRBD2; abundance: .; v_gene: TRBV9; j_gene: TRBJ2-7
CDR3aa: CASSLTGGRAGELFF; CDR3nt: TGTGCCAGCAGCTTAACCGGCGGGAGGGCCGGGGAGCTGTTTTTT; d_gene: TRBD2; abundance: .; v_gene: TRBV7-3; j_gene: TRBJ2-2
CDR3aa: CASSEIWTANNEQFF; CDR3nt: TGTGCCAGCAGTGAAATATGGACTGCAAACAATGAGCAGTTCTTC; d_gene: .; abundance: .; v_gene: TRBV9; j_gene: TRBJ2-1
CDR3aa: CASSIGSGQAMIYGYTF; CDR3nt: TGTGCCAGTAGTATAGGATCCGGACAGGCAATGATCTATGGCTACACCTTC; d_gene: TRBD1; abundance: .; v_gene: TRBV19; j_gene: TRBJ1-2
CDR3aa: CASSLGPGQGMDGYTF; CDR3nt: TGTGCCAGCAGCTTAGGCCCGGGACAGGGTATGGATGGCTACACCTTC; d_gene: TRBD1; abundance: .; v_gene: TRBV13; j_gene: TRBJ1-2
CDR3aa: CASRELTGSYEQYF; CDR3nt: TGTGCCAGCAGAGAACTGACAGGCTCCTACGAGCAGTACTTC; d_gene: .; abundance: few; v_gene: TRBV5-5; j_gene: TRBJ2-7
CDR3aa: CASSPPAGRGSQETQYF; CDR3nt: TGTGCCAGCTCACCTCCCGCAGGACGGGGATCACAAGAGACCCAGTACTTC; d_gene: .; abundance: .; v_gene: TRBV18; j_gene: TRBJ2-5